These 9 T cell receptor beta chains were sequenced from one sample in a study of T cell clonality in common variable immunodeficiency. The repertoire was sequenced with immunoSEQ multiplex PCR; TCRdb's copy has only in-frame clones and lacks some. Observed in the sample are approximately 60,000 clones, none of them singletons. The sequencing input was peripheral blood mononuclear cells. The receptors were sampled from a person aged 18-69 years in good health.

Ten or more counts support this clone. With the read ending 3 residues before the CDR3 end, the germline J gene is used to fill in that end. This rearrangement joins TRBV2 to TRBJ2-5, with D perhaps matching TRBD1 (6 bases). Germline CDR1 reads SNHLY; CDR2 reads FYNNEI. The CDR3 has 16 residues. Trimming shortened V by 7 bases and J by 5 bases, and 23 bases separated the two germline ends. The covered CDR3 bases are TGTGCCAGCAACCTTCAATCTACAGGGCGTGGGGAGACC. Protein sequence: CASNLQSTGRGET. The CDR3 as a whole reads CASNLQSTGRGETQYF.

This clone was recorded a few times. A much larger clone differs by one base, so this may be a read error. The CDR3 end lies 3 residues beyond the end of the read and is filled in from the germline J gene. The sample has other DNA sequences that encode this CDR3 too. The rearrangement joins TRBV2 to TRBJ1-3; TRBD1 aligns across 11 bases. The CDR3 has 19 residues. Germline V gene sequence: CDR1 SNHLY, CDR2 FYNNEI. The DNA read from the CDR3 is TGTGCCAGCAGTGAAGCGAGGTGGGACAGGGGGACTCCTGGAAACACG. It is translated as CASSEARWDRGTPGNT. The full CDR3 reads CASSEARWDRGTPGNTIYF.

There are many counts of this clone. Sequencing ends 3 residues short of the CDR3 end; the germline J gene provides the rest. The genes are TRBV19 and TRBJ2-5; the match to TRBD1 covers 7 bases. V lost 5 bases and J lost 5; bases outside the gene matches: 23. The germline CDR1 and CDR2 sequences are LNHDA and SQIVND (reference sequence). This CDR3 contains 19 residues. This chain's CDR3 is CASSASTGLGFGRGETQYF. CDR3 bases read: TGTGCCAGTAGTGCCTCGACAGGGCTAGGGTTCGGAAGGGGGGAGACC.

The table lists this clone with many counts. The CDR3 goes on 3 residues after the read ends, and that part is filled in from the germline J gene. The gene calls are TRBV19 and TRBJ1-5; 8 bases are a match to TRBD1. J was trimmed by 3 bases and V by 6 bases; bases with no gene match: 4. This CDR3 has 14 amino acids. The germline V gene has CDR1 LNHDA and CDR2 SQIVND (reference sequence). The sequenced CDR3 bases are TGTGCCAGTAGGGACAGGGCTAACAATCAGCCC. Encoded protein: CASRDRANNQP. The whole CDR3 sequence is CASRDRANNQPQHF.

This clone was observed at least ten times. Here the CDR3 reads CSARDGSKGQNYGYTF. Partial CDR3 DNA: TGCAGTGCTAGAGATGGATCCAAGGGACAGAACTATGGC. V is TRBV20-1 and J is TRBJ1-2, with 7 bases aligning to TRBD1. The read gets to within 3 residues of the CDR3 end, and the germline J gene fills in the rest. Germline-derived CDR1 and CDR2 are DFQATT and SNEGSKA (reference sequence). CDR3 length: 16 amino acids. The J segment lost 2 bases and the V segment lost 0 bases, leaving 9 bases of the junction unmatched.

This clone was seen at least ten times. Read coverage stops 3 residues before the CDR3 terminus; the germline J gene supplies the remainder. This rearrangement joins TRBV5-1 to TRBJ2-7; 10 nucleotides line up with TRBD1. Germline CDR1 and CDR2: SGHRS and YFSETQ. Germline trimming cut 4 bases from V and 4 bases from J; bases unmatched to any gene: 8. The CDR3 runs to 15 residues. Here the CDR3 reads CASSISGTGAYEQYF. CDR3 bases read: TGCGCCAGCAGCATTTCCGGGACAGGGGCATACGAG.

This clone was counted ten times or more. The DNA read from the CDR3 is TGTGCCAGCAGCCGGACAGGCAGGGCCTACGAG. As protein: CASSRTGRAYE. The full CDR3 reads CASSRTGRAYEQYF. V is TRBV5-5 and J is TRBJ2-7; 7 nucleotides line up with TRBD1. Read coverage stops 3 residues before the CDR3 terminus; the germline J gene supplies the remainder. Germline assignment: CDR1 SGHKS and CDR2 YYEKEE (reference sequence). This CDR3 region has 14 residues. V lost 4 bases and J lost 2; bases outside the gene matches: 6. The full variable domain, with the rest looked up from reference TRBV5-5 and TRBJ2-7, is DAGVTQSPTHLIKTRGQQVTLRCSPISGHKSVSWYQQVLGQGPQFIFQYYEKEERGRGNFPDRFSARQFPNYSSELNVNALLLGDSALYLCASSRTGRAYEQYFGPGTRLTVT.

In its sample, this clone was seen many times. The read terminates 3 residues before the CDR3 end, so the remaining end is supplied by the germline J gene. J is TRBJ1-6 and V is TRBV7-9, with 9 bases lining up with TRBD1. The CDR3 length is 15 residues. V was pared by 3 bases and J by 7 bases, with 4 bases of the junction left unmatched. CDR1 SEHNR and CDR2 FQNEAQ come from the germline V gene (reference sequence). The CDR3 loop is CASSFGTGLNSPLHF. The CDR3 bases that were read are TGTGCCAGCAGCTTTGGGACAGGGTTAAATTCACCC.

In this sample, this clone turned up many times. The read finishes 3 residues shy of the CDR3 end, and the germline J gene is used to complete it. The chain carries TRBV11-2 and TRBJ2-7; perhaps TRBD2 as D (5 bases). The CDR3 consists of 14 residues. V was clipped by 6 bases and J by 3 bases, with 15 bases between them. Germline V lookup: CDR1 SGHAT, CDR2 FQNNGV. CDR3 sequence reads: CASRDGLSNYEQYF. Partial CDR3 DNA: TGTGCCAGCAGGGACGGACTGTCTAACTACGAG.